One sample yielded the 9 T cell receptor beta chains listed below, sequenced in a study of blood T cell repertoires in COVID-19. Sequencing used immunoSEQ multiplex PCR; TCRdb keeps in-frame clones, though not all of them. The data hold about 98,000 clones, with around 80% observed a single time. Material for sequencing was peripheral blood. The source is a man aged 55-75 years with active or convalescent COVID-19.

The CDR3 protein is CASRSRINSGGYTF. CDR3 bases: TGTGCCAGCAGATCCAGGATTAATAGCGGTGGCTACACCTTC. The gene calls are TRBV28 and TRBJ1-2, with unresolved D. Germline values: CDR1 MDHEN, CDR2 SYDVKM. CDR3 size: 14 residues. V lost 6 bases and J lost 7, with 18 bases in between.

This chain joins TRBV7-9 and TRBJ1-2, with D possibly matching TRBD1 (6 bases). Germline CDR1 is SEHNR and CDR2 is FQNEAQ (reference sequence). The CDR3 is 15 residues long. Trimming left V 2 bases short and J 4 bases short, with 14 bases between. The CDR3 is CASSLRGASTYGYTF. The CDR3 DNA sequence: TGTGCCAGCAGCTTACGGGGGGCGTCCACCTATGGCTACACCTTC.

The CDR3 loop reads CASSPRVVDEQYF. For the CDR3, the DNA is TGTGCCAGCAGCCCCAGGGTAGTGGACGAGCAGTACTTC. This rearrangement joins TRBV2 to TRBJ2-7; D is perhaps TRBD1 (5 bases). CDR3 size: 13 residues. Germline V gives CDR1 SNHLY, CDR2 FYNNEI. V was pared by 6 bases and J by 5 bases, with 14 bases between.

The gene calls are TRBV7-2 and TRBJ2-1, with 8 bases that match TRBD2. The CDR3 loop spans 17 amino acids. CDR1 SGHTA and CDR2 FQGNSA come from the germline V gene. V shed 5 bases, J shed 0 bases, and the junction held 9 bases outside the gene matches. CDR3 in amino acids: CASSTRYSGTSYNEQFF. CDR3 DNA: TGTGCCAGCAGCACCCGCTATAGCGGGACCTCCTACAATGAGCAGTTCTTC.

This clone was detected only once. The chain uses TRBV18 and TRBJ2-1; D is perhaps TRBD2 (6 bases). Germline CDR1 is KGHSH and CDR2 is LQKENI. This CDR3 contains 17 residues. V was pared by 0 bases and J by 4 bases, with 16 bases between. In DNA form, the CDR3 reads TGTGCCAGCTCACCACCTAGGGCAGGACTACTATACAATGAGCAGTTCTTC. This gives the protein CASSPPRAGLLYNEQFF.

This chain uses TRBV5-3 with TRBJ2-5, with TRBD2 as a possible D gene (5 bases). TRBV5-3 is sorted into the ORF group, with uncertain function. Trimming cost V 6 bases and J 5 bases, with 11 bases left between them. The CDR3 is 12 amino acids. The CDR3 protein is CARTPGSETQYF. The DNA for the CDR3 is TGTGCCAGAACCCCGGGGAGCGAGACCCAGTACTTC.

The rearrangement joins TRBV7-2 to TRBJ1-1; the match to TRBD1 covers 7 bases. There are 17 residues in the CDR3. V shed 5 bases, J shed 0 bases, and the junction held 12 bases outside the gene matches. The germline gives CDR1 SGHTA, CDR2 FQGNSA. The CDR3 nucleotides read TGTGCCAGCAGCCCCGAAAGGACAGGAACTATGAACACTGAAGCTTTCTTT. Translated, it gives CASSPERTGTMNTEAFF.

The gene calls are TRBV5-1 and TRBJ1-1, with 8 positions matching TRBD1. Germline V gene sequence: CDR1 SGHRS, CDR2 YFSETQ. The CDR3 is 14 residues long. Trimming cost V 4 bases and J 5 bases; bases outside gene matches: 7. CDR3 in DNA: TGCGCCAGCAGCACGGACAGGGCGAGGACTGAAGCTTTCTTT. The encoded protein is CASSTDRARTEAFF.

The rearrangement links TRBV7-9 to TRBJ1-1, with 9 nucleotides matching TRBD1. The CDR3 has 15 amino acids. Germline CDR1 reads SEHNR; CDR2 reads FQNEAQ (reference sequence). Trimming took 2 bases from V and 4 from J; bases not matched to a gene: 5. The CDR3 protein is CASSLLQGALTEAFF. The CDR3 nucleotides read TGTGCCAGCAGCTTATTACAGGGGGCGCTCACTGAAGCTTTCTTT.